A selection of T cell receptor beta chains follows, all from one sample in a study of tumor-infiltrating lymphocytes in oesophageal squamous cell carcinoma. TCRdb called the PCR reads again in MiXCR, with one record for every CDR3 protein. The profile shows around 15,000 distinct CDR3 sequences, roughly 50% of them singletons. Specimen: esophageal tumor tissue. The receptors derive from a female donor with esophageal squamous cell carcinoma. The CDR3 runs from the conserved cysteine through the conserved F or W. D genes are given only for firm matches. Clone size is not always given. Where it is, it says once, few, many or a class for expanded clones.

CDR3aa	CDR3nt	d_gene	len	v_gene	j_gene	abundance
CASSLSGYNEQFF	TGTGCCAGCAGCTTGAGCGGTTACAATGAGCAGTTCTTC	NA	13	TRBV7-8	TRBJ2-1	NA
CASSSGQGKNQPQHF	TGTGCCAGCAGCTCCGGACAGGGGAAAAATCAGCCCCAGCATTTT	TRBD1	15	TRBV7-4	TRBJ1-5	NA
CASSPPVSQTQYF	TGTGCCAGCAGCCCCCCAGTTTCGCAGACCCAGTACTTC	NA	13	TRBV7-2	TRBJ2-5	NA
CASSYSLPESYNEQFF	TGTGCCAGCAGTTACTCCTTGCCTGAATCCTACAATGAGCAGTTCTTC	NA	16	TRBV6-6	TRBJ2-1	large
CASSEALAGGYEQYF	TGTGCCAGCAGTGAAGCCCTAGCGGGAGGGTACGAGCAGTACTTC	TRBD2	15	TRBV6-1	TRBJ2-7	few
CASSLLGVSSYEQYF	TGTGCCAGCAGCTTATTGGGGGTCAGCTCCTACGAGCAGTACTTC	NA	15	TRBV7-3	TRBJ2-7	NA
CASSFFGGPSYEQYF	TGTGCCAGCAGCTTCTTTGGTGGACCATCGTACGAGCAGTACTTC	NA	15	TRBV11-2	TRBJ2-7	many
CASSLGAAGGPDTQYF	TGTGCCAGCAGCTTAGGCGCGGCGGGGGGGCCAGATACGCAGTACTTC	TRBD2	16	TRBV7-2	TRBJ2-7	NA
CASKEGDEQYF	TGTGCCAGCAAAGAGGGGGACGAGCAGTACTTC	NA	11	TRBV28	TRBJ2-7	NA
CASSPTGGGNTEAFF	TGTGCCAGCAGCCCTACAGGGGGTGGGAACACTGAAGCTTTCTTT	TRBD1	15	TRBV9	TRBJ1-1	few